This entry features one TCR beta chain sequence. Antigen: not known. The conserved phenylalanine or tryptophan is not found at the CDR3 terminus, so this likely reflects a read error. From the 5' RACE reads, TCRdb called clonotypes with MiXCR, one entry per CDR3 protein. The sample lists about 560,000 distinct CDR3 sequences; 17% were seen once. This sample was included in a study of T-cell memory formation after mild COVID-19. V trimming: 8 bases; J trimming: 0 bases; junction bases outside the gene matches: 17. Germline V lookup: CDR1 MNHNY, CDR2 SVGAGI (reference sequence). The CDR3 runs to 19 residues. Study results and caveats: SARS-CoV-2 specificity was not confirmed for second-wave clones peaking on day 37.

The sequence was obtained from an adult woman who had mild COVID-19 (a few samples of this study predate the infection). Cell type and time point are not known. The chain is built from TRBV6-6 and TRBJ2-1; 9 bases match TRBD1. The source material was PBMCs or a T cell subset sorted from them (not recorded which). CDR3 DNA sequence: TGTGCCAGCTCACTAACCGGGACAGGGACCTACGGCTCCTACAATGAGCAGTTCTCC. Its protein is CASSLTGTGTYGSYNEQFS.